Following are 14 T cell receptor beta chains from one sample sequenced in a study of blood T cell repertoires in COVID-19. The assay was immunoSEQ multiplex PCR, and TCRdb's table has in-frame clones only and misses some. The sample yields about 200,000 clones, roughly nine tenths seen once. Sequencing was performed on peripheral blood. The receptors were gathered from a man aged 60-69 years who had recovered from COVID-19.

The chain is built from TRBV6-5 and TRBJ1-1; no definite D call. V lost 7 bases to trimming and J lost 1 base, with 16 bases between them. The CDR3 covers 15 residues. Per the germline V gene, CDR1 is MNHEY and CDR2 is SVGAGI. CDR3 sequence: CASIFRYTENTEAFF. The CDR3 bases are TGTGCCAGCATCTTCAGGTACACCGAGAACACTGAAGCTTTCTTT.

The CDR3, as DNA: TGTGCCAGCACCGCAGAGGGCCTATCGTACAATGAGCAGTTCTTC. It encodes CASTAEGLSYNEQFF. This chain uses TRBV7-8 with TRBJ2-1, with D maybe TRBD2 (5 bases). The V and J ends lost 7 bases and 4 bases respectively, with 17 bases between them. CDR1 is SGHVS, CDR2 FQNEAQ, per germline. There are 15 residues in the CDR3.

The chain carries TRBV11-3 and TRBJ2-7, with 13 bases identical to TRBD2. The length of the CDR3 is 13 residues. V shed 3 bases, J shed 8 bases, and the junction held 1 base outside the gene matches. CDR1 is SGHNT and CDR2 is YENEEA in the germline V gene. DNA of the CDR3: TGTGCCAGCAGCTTGGGACTAGCGGGACAGCAGTACTTC. This gives the protein CASSLGLAGQQYF. The whole variable domain, remainder taken from reference TRBV11-3 and TRBJ2-7, is EAGVVQSPRYKIIEKKQPVAFWCNPISGHNTLYWYLQNLGQGPELLIRYENEEAVDDSQLPKDRFSAERLKGVDSTLKIQPAELGDSAVYLCASSLGLAGQQYFGPGTRLTVT.

The gene calls are TRBV6-5 and TRBJ1-2, with D perhaps matching TRBD1 (6 bases). Germline V lookup: CDR1 MNHEY, CDR2 SVGAGI. The V gene lost 5 bases and the J gene lost 8 bases, with 18 bases spanning the gap. CDR3 length: 14 residues. In nucleotides, the CDR3 is TGTGCCAGCAGTCCTCAGGGAGGGGGTTCCGGCTACACCTTC. Translation: CASSPQGGGSGYTF.

This chain links TRBV3-1 (or the pseudogene TRBV3-2) with TRBJ1-4; D is uncertain. Trimming shortened V by 0 bases and J by 0 bases, and 11 bases separated the two germline ends. Germline CDR1 LGHDT, CDR2 YNNKEL (reference sequence). CDR3 length: 17 residues. This CDR3 reads CASSQDGGVATNEKLFF. CDR3 bases: TGTGCCAGCAGCCAAGATGGCGGGGTCGCAACTAATGAAAAACTGTTTTTT.

V usage is TRBV18 and J usage is TRBJ2-7; D possibly corresponds to TRBD1 (6 bases). CDR1 and CDR2 from the germline V gene are KGHSH and LQKENI. The CDR3 runs 15 residues. With 5 bases removed from V and 6 bases from J, the gap between germline ends came to 20 bases. CDR3 amino acids: CASSSPSDRWGEQYF. The CDR3 nucleotides are TGTGCCAGCTCATCTCCCAGCGACAGGTGGGGCGAGCAGTACTTC. The full variable domain, with the rest looked up from reference TRBV18 and TRBJ2-7, is NAGVMQNPRHLVRRRGQEARLRCSPMKGHSHVYWYRQLPEEGLKFMVYLQKENIIDESGMPKERFSAEFPKEGPSILRIQQVVRGDSAAYFCASSSPSDRWGEQYFGPGTRLTVT.

This sequence joins TRBV2 and TRBJ1-5; 10 bases fit TRBD1. The length of the CDR3 is 15 residues. The V gene's germline CDR1 is SNHLY and CDR2 FYNNEI. The V segment lost 6 bases and the J segment 6 bases; nucleotides outside the gene matches: 8. The chain's CDR3 is CASSSRTGGIQPQHF. The CDR3 nucleotides are TGTGCCAGCAGCTCTCGGACAGGGGGTATTCAGCCCCAGCATTTT.

This clone was observed once. The chain employs TRBV7-2 and TRBJ2-2, with 7 bases matching TRBD2. Germline assignment: CDR1 SGHTA and CDR2 FQGNSA. This CDR3 has 18 residues. With 4 bases clipped from V and 6 bases from J, the junction kept 17 bases outside the gene matches. CDR3 DNA sequence: TGTGCCAGCAGCTCCCGTCGGGTGGGGGAGGGCGAGTCCGGGGAGCTGTTTTTT. Its protein product is CASSSRRVGEGESGELFF.

The chain combines TRBV12-3 or TRBV12-4 with TRBJ2-5; maybe TRBD2 (6 bases). This CDR3 region has 13 residues. V was pared by 7 bases and J by 7 bases, with 16 bases between. The CDR3 nucleotides read TGTGCCAGCACCCCCCGGGCGGGGCTGACCCAGTACTTC. It yields the protein CASTPRAGLTQYF.

This chain's CDR3 is CASSSLRGETQYF. The CDR3, as DNA: TGCGCCAGCAGCTCCCTTCGGGGGGAGACCCAGTACTTC. The chain is built from TRBV5-1 and TRBJ2-5; TRBD2 is a possible D gene (6 bases). There are 13 residues in the CDR3. Trimming left V 3 bases short and J 5 bases short, with 11 bases between. Germline CDR1 and CDR2: SGHRS and YFSETQ.

The rearrangement joins TRBV30 to TRBJ2-7, with 9 bases identical to TRBD1. Germline V gene lookup returns CDR1 GTSNPN and CDR2 SVGIG (reference sequence). The CDR3 is 14 residues long. J gave up 8 bases and V 3 bases, and 11 bases lay outside the gene matches. The chain's CDR3 is CAWRGQGGARKQYF. The CDR3 region has the DNA TGTGCCTGGAGGGGACAGGGAGGGGCTAGGAAGCAGTACTTC.

V is TRBV29-1 and J is TRBJ1-1, with 9 nucleotides matching TRBD1. CDR3 length: 13 amino acids. Germline trimming cut 5 bases from V and 2 bases from J; bases unmatched to any gene: 3. The germline V gene encodes CDR1 SQVTM and CDR2 ANQGSEA. CDR3 residues: CSVMTGGNTEAFF. The DNA of the CDR3 is TGCAGCGTTATGACAGGGGGAAACACTGAAGCTTTCTTT.

The rearrangement links TRBV9 to TRBJ2-3; the D gene is possibly TRBD2 (5 bases). Germline V gene sequence: CDR1 SGDLS, CDR2 YYNGEE. The V and J ends lost 2 bases and 1 base respectively, with 8 bases between them. The CDR3 has 14 residues. The CDR3, as DNA: TGTGCCAGCAGCGTGGACTCTCGCACAGATACGCAGTATTTT. It specifies CASSVDSRTDTQYF.

The chain links TRBV18 to TRBJ1-5; D is unresolved. This CDR3 is built from 16 residues. The V gene's germline CDR1 is KGHSH and CDR2 LQKENI. V shed 5 bases and J shed 3 bases, with 17 bases lying between them. The DNA of the CDR3 is TGTGCCAGCTCAACAGACCCCGCTGGGTACAATCAGCCCCAGCATTTT. Amino acids: CASSTDPAGYNQPQHF. Full variable domain (outside the CDR3, taken from reference TRBV18 and TRBJ1-5): NAGVMQNPRHLVRRRGQEARLRCSPMKGHSHVYWYRQLPEEGLKFMVYLQKENIIDESGMPKERFSAEFPKEGPSILRIQQVVRGDSAAYFCASSTDPAGYNQPQHFGDGTRLSIL.